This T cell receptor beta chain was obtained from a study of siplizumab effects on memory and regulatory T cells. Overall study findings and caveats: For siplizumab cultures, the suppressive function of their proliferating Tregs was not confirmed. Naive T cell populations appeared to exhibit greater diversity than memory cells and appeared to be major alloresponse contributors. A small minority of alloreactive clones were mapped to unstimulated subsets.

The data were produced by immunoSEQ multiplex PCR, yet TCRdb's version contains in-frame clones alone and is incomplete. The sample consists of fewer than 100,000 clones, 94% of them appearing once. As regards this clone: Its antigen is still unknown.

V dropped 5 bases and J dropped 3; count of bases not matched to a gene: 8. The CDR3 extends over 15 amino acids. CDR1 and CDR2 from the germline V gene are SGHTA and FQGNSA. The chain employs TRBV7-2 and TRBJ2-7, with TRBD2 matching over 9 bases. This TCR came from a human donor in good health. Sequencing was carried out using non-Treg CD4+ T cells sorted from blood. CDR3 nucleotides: TGTGCCAGCAGCCGCGTTAGCGGGAGCATCTACGAGCAGTACTTC. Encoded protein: CASSRVSGSIYEQYF.